The rows below give T cell receptor beta chains drawn from one sample of a study of T cell responses to AZD1222 COVID-19 vaccine. Some clones are missing from TCRdb's copy, which holds only in-frame ones; the method was immunoSEQ multiplex PCR. Here the sample spans 150,000 or so clones, about 91% being singletons. This specimen was peripheral blood, taken on day 0 of AZD1222 vaccination. All receptors come from an adult in good health. Each CDR3 is given with its conserved first and last residue. The D gene is left open where the match is weak. Clone size, where shown, is once, few, many, or a class for clones that have expanded.

D	size	V	J	CDR3	DNA
.	.	TRBV27	TRBJ2-1	CASSPYTQNEQFF	TGTGCCAGCAGCCCTTACACACAGAATGAGCAGTTCTTC
TRBD1	.	TRBV28	TRBJ1-2	CASSLGQGVNYGYTF	TGTGCCAGCAGTTTAGGGCAGGGGGTTAACTATGGCTACACCTTC
TRBD1	.	TRBV7-3	TRBJ1-2	CASSPGGAGSYTF	TGTGCCAGCAGCCCAGGGGGCGCCGGGAGCTACACCTTC
.	.	TRBV7-8	TRBJ1-5	CASSLQGNQPQHF	TGTGCCAGCAGTTTACAGGGCAATCAGCCCCAGCATTTT
.	.	TRBV19	TRBJ1-5	CASRSGVYNQPQHF	TGTGCCAGTAGATCCGGGGTCTATAATCAGCCCCAGCATTTT
.	few	TRBV6-5	TRBJ1-2	CASREGGDYGYTF	TGTGCCAGCAGAGAGGGGGGGGACTATGGCTACACCTTC
.	.	TRBV18	TRBJ2-3	CASSFRSRDTQYF	TGTGCCAGCTCATTCAGGAGTAGAGATACGCAGTATTTT
.	.	TRBV7-2	TRBJ1-3	CASREQGESTIYF	TGTGCCAGCCGCGAGCAGGGAGAGTCCACCATATATTTT
TRBD1	.	TRBV6-5	TRBJ1-6	CASSYLGQLSPLHF	TGTGCCAGCAGTTACCTGGGACAGCTTTCACCCCTCCACTTT
.	.	TRBV2	TRBJ1-6	CASQTANSPLHF	TGTGCCAGCCAAACAGCTAATTCACCCCTCCACTTT
TRBD1	.	TRBV10-3	TRBJ1-1	CATRQGAANTEAFF	TGTGCCACCAGACAGGGGGCGGCGAACACTGAAGCTTTCTTT
.	.	TRBV5-4	TRBJ2-1	CASSGGLTASEQFF	TGTGCCAGCAGCGGTGGCCTGACCGCCTCTGAGCAGTTCTTC
.	.	TRBV7-2	TRBJ2-3	CASSLMSARDTQYF	TGTGCCAGCAGCTTAATGTCGGCAAGAGATACGCAGTATTTT
.	once	TRBV5-1	TRBJ1-1	CASSLDTLNTEAFF	TGCGCCAGCAGCTTGGATACGCTCAACACTGAAGCTTTCTTT
.	.	TRBV4-3	TRBJ1-3	CASSQGSMPGNTIYF	TGCGCCAGCAGCCAGGGGTCAATGCCTGGAAACACCATATATTTT
.	once	TRBV3-1/TRBV3-2	TRBJ1-5	CASSQGGSNQPQHF	TGTGCCAGCAGCCAAGGGGGATCGAATCAGCCCCAGCATTTT